These 30 T cell receptor beta chains were sequenced from one sample in a study of shared clonotypes between healthy human individuals. Naivety among CD8 cells was defined by CD45RO negativity and positive CCR7 selection, thereby excluding terminally differentiated effector memory CD45RA+ cells. Assay used: immunoSEQ multiplex PCR; TCRdb lists only in-frame clones, some missing. The sample lists over 2 million clones; roughly 94% were seen once. Sample: naive CD8+ T cells sorted from blood. Receptors were obtained from a man younger than 35 in good health.

V gene TRBV2 combines with J gene TRBJ2-1; TRBD1 or TRBD2 may be the D gene (5 bases each). This CDR3 comprises 17 residues. V was shortened by 2 bases and J by 4 bases, with 18 bases between the two germline ends. The V gene's germline CDR1 is SNHLY and CDR2 FYNNEI. CDR3 region: CASSEPPGQSVYNEQFF. The CDR3 DNA reads TGTGCCAGCAGTGAACCTCCGGGGCAGAGCGTTTACAATGAGCAGTTCTTC.

The J gene is TRBJ1-2, the V gene TRBV28, with D unclear. The V gene's germline CDR1 is MDHEN and CDR2 SYDVKM. The CDR3 is made up of 12 amino acids. The V end was cut by 3 bases, the J end by 2 bases, with 4 bases between. The DNA of the CDR3 is TGTGCCAGCAGTTTCCCGAACTATGGCTACACCTTC. Protein product: CASSFPNYGYTF.

As to this clone: In the same sample, other DNA sequences code for this CDR3. The chain recombines TRBV30 with TRBJ2-3; no clear D gene. This CDR3 is 12 amino acids long. The V end lost 0 bases, the J end lost 6 bases, and 7 bases lay between the germline ends. Per the germline V gene, CDR1 is GTSNPN and CDR2 is SVGIG (reference sequence). This CDR3 reads CAWSVGPDTQYF. The DNA of the CDR3 is TGTGCCTGGAGTGTAGGCCCGGATACGCAGTATTTT.

V gene TRBV19 combines with J gene TRBJ1-2; no clear D gene. The CDR3 runs to 13 residues. From germline, CDR1 is LNHDA and CDR2 SQIVND (reference sequence). Trimming cost V 7 bases and J 3 bases, with 12 bases left between them. In DNA, the CDR3 is TGTGCCAGTACTCCTGACGGTTACTATGGCTACACCTTC. Its protein product is CASTPDGYYGYTF. Variable domain in full (rest from reference TRBV19 and TRBJ1-2): DGGITQSPKYLFRKEGQNVTLSCEQNLNHDAMYWYRQDPGQGLRLIYYSQIVNDFQKGDIAEGYSVSREKKESFPLTVTSAQKNPTAFYLCASTPDGYYGYTFGSGTRLTVV.

The chain uses TRBV28 and TRBJ2-1, with 9 bases identical to TRBD2. This CDR3 is 17 amino acids long. J gave up 4 bases and V 3 bases, and 10 bases lay outside the gene matches. CDR1 and CDR2 (germline): MDHEN, SYDVKM. The chain's CDR3 is CASSLYIAGDFYNEQFF. The CDR3 DNA is TGTGCCAGCAGTTTGTACATAGCGGGGGATTTTTACAATGAGCAGTTCTTC.

With respect to this clone: Other nucleotide sequences from this sample produce the same CDR3. V and J are TRBV29-1 and TRBJ2-7, with 9 bases lining up with TRBD1. The CDR3 is 13 residues long. Germline assignment: CDR1 SQVTM and CDR2 ANQGSEA. J lost 2 bases, V lost 5 bases, and 4 bases had no gene match. CDR3 nucleotide sequence: TGCAGCGTTTTAGACAGGGGGACCTACGAGCAGTACTTC. This codes for CSVLDRGTYEQYF.

Concerning this clone: The same CDR3 arises from other DNA sequences in this sample as well. This sequence joins TRBV28 and TRBJ2-7; 10 bases fit TRBD1. The CDR3 has 13 residues. The germline CDR1 and CDR2 sequences are MDHEN and SYDVKM. Trimming at V came to 5 bases and at J to 6 bases, leaving 4 bases not matched to a gene. The CDR3 is CASSPTGGGEQYF. The CDR3 DNA reads TGTGCCAGCAGTCCGACAGGGGGCGGCGAGCAGTACTTC.

This chain joins TRBV21-1 and TRBJ1-3; the DNA was not used to check the table's D call, TRBD1. TRBV21-1 is flagged as a pseudogene. The CDR3 sequence is 18 residues long. Written as DNA, the CDR3 is TGTGCCAGCAGCATACCACCCCCCGAAGGCACAGGGAAGAACACCATATATTTT. It specifies CASSIPPPEGTGKNTIYF.

This chain joins TRBV27 and TRBJ2-1; the D gene is possibly TRBD2 (6 bases). V lost 8 bases to trimming and J lost 4 bases, with 9 bases between them. In germline, CDR1 is MNHEY, CDR2 SMNVEV (reference sequence). This CDR3 comprises 12 residues. The CDR3 reads CASSGGYNEQFF. The CDR3 DNA sequence: TGTGCCAGCTCCGGGGGTTACAATGAGCAGTTCTTC.

The V call is TRBV29-1, the J call TRBJ2-7; D is ambiguous. Per germline, CDR1 SQVTM and CDR2 ANQGSEA. V lost 4 bases and J 1 base, leaving 8 bases between the germline ends. The length of the CDR3 is 12 residues. CDR3 amino acids: CSVAGYSYEQYF. The CDR3 coding sequence is TGCAGCGTTGCTGGATATTCCTACGAGCAGTACTTC.

The chain carries TRBV2 and TRBJ2-3; TRBD2 aligns across 10 bases. V shed 5 bases and J 4 bases; nucleotides not matched to a gene: 9. This CDR3 has 16 amino acids. Germline assignment: CDR1 SNHLY and CDR2 FYNNEI. The DNA of the CDR3 is TGTGCCAGCAGTCCGGGAGCGGGGGGGCCGTCAGATACGCAGTATTTT. Its protein product is CASSPGAGGPSDTQYF.

This chain uses TRBV27 with TRBJ2-3; D not certain. The V gene lost 7 bases and the J gene lost 2 bases, with 10 bases spanning the gap. Germline loops: CDR1 MNHEY, CDR2 SMNVEV (reference sequence). The CDR3 has 13 residues. The CDR3 bases are TGTGCCAGCACCCAAACAGTCACAGATACGCAGTATTTT. Amino acid sequence: CASTQTVTDTQYF.

The rearrangement links TRBV9 to TRBJ2-1; 8 bases agree with TRBD1. The CDR3 loop spans 16 amino acids. The junction had 11 bases not matched to a gene; V was cut back by 3 bases and J by 6 bases. CDR1 is SGDLS, CDR2 YYNGEE, per germline. CDR3 protein: CASSAHRDRPSNEQFF. In nucleotides, the CDR3 is TGTGCCAGCAGCGCACACCGGGACAGGCCTTCCAATGAGCAGTTCTTC. The full variable domain, completed using reference TRBV9 and TRBJ2-1, is DSGVTQTPKHLITATGQRVTLRCSPRSGDLSVYWYQQSLDQGLQFLIQYYNGEERAKGNILERFSAQQFPDLHSELNLSSLELGDSALYFCASSAHRDRPSNEQFFGPGTRLTVL.

This chain joins TRBV30 and TRBJ2-5; D gene ambiguous. Looked up from germline, CDR1 is GTSNPN and CDR2 is SVGIG (reference sequence). The CDR3 is 13 amino acids. The germline V and J ends were trimmed by 3 bases and 2 bases, with 10 bases remaining between them. This CDR3 reads CAWRQANQETQYF. CDR3 nucleotide sequence: TGTGCCTGGAGGCAAGCCAATCAAGAGACCCAGTACTTC.

This chain uses TRBV7-6 with TRBJ2-7; perhaps TRBD2 as D (5 bases). Deletions cut 0 bases from V and 6 bases from J, with 15 bases between. Germline V gives CDR1 SGHVS, CDR2 FNYEAQ. The length of the CDR3 is 15 residues. CDR3 nucleotides: TGTGCCAGCAGCTTAGCGTTCACCGAGGGTACCGAGCAGTACTTC. Protein sequence: CASSLAFTEGTEQYF.

As DNA, the CDR3 is TGTGCCAGCAGTGAAGGACAGCCAGGGACTGAAGCTTTCTTT. Translating it yields CASSEGQPGTEAFF. The chain links TRBV27 to TRBJ1-1, with D possibly matching TRBD1 (6 bases). CDR1 is MNHEY, CDR2 SMNVEV, per germline (reference sequence). The CDR3 runs 14 residues. V was pared by 5 bases and J by 5 bases, with 15 bases between.

The chain employs TRBV29-1 and TRBJ2-1; a weak D match, TRBD1 (6 bases). The CDR3 length is 16 residues. Germline assignment: CDR1 SQVTM and CDR2 ANQGSEA. V dropped 5 bases and J dropped 0 bases, with 17 bases sitting between them. The CDR3 DNA reads as TGCAGCGTTTTACAGGGCAGTGAAGACTCCTACAATGAGCAGTTCTTC. Residues: CSVLQGSEDSYNEQFF.

Notes on this clone: Relative to the germline gene, one junction end is altered; a read error may explain this. This chain uses TRBV7-2 with TRBJ1-3, with 7 bases identical to TRBD1. The CDR3 length is 15 residues. Per the germline V gene, CDR1 is SGHTA and CDR2 is FQGNSA. The CDR3 sequence is CASTLEGALGNTIYF. The CDR3 coding sequence is TGTGCCAGCACCTTAGAGGGGGCGTTGGGAAACACCATATATTTT.

V usage is TRBV7-9 and J usage is TRBJ2-7; TRBD2 is a possible D gene (6 bases). The germline V gene has CDR1 SEHNR and CDR2 FQNEAQ (reference sequence). V lost 5 bases and J 5 bases, leaving 19 bases between the germline ends. CDR3 length equals 15 residues. CDR3 coding DNA: TGTGCCAGCAGCGCCCCCCTTGGAGGGGAGCACGAGCAGTACTTC. Its protein is CASSAPLGGEHEQYF.

V and J are TRBV5-1 and TRBJ1-1, with D possibly TRBD1 on 5 matching bases. Germline assignment: CDR1 SGHRS and CDR2 YFSETQ. This CDR3 comprises 13 residues. Trimming took off 6 bases at V and 3 bases at J, with 12 bases between the two ends. CDR3 nucleotides: TGCGCCAGCACCGCGGGGCTAGACACTGAAGCTTTCTTT. It specifies CASTAGLDTEAFF.

This rearrangement joins TRBV5-6 to TRBJ1-2; 9 nucleotides line up with TRBD1. The germline V gene has CDR1 SGHDT and CDR2 YYEEEE. CDR3 length equals 16 residues. V dropped 4 bases and J dropped 4; count of bases not matched to a gene: 11. This CDR3 reads CASSAFQTGGIYGYTF. For the CDR3, the DNA is TGTGCCAGCAGCGCATTTCAGACAGGGGGAATCTATGGCTACACCTTC.

The rearrangement joins TRBV4-1 to TRBJ2-7; the D gene is possibly TRBD2 (6 bases). CDR1 MGHRA and CDR2 YSYEKL come from the germline V gene. The CDR3 runs to 14 residues. Trimming removed 3 bases from V and 7 bases from J, with 16 bases in between. CDR3 in DNA: TGCGCCAGCAGCCACCGGGAGTCCTGGGATGAGCAGTACTTC. It specifies CASSHRESWDEQYF.

The chain combines TRBV4-3 with TRBJ2-2; tentative D call: TRBD1 (6 bases). The ends were cut back, 4 bases at V and 1 base at J, with 19 bases in the middle. Germline V gene sequence: CDR1 LGHNA, CDR2 YSLEER. The CDR3 sequence is 18 residues long. The CDR3 loop reads CASSPRHPGTKNTGELFF. The CDR3 DNA reads as TGCGCCAGCAGCCCAAGACACCCCGGGACAAAGAACACCGGGGAGCTGTTTTTT.

V usage is TRBV4-1 and J usage is TRBJ2-7; 7 bases agree with TRBD1. Germline values: CDR1 MGHRA, CDR2 YSYEKL. V trimming: 3 bases; J trimming: 7 bases; junction bases outside the gene matches: 3. This CDR3 is 12 amino acids long. The CDR3 nucleotides are TGCGCCAGCAGCCAGAGGGGGCTTGAGCAGTACTTC. Its protein is CASSQRGLEQYF.

About this clone itself: This CDR3 is also generated by other DNA sequences in the sample. The chain uses TRBV28 and TRBJ1-1, with D possibly TRBD1 on 5 matching bases. Germline-derived CDR1 and CDR2 are MDHEN and SYDVKM. This CDR3 spans 13 amino acids. Trimming pared 5 bases from V and 3 bases from J, leaving 10 bases between. DNA of the CDR3: TGTGCCAGCAGTGTGACAGTGGACACTGAAGCTTTCTTT. It encodes CASSVTVDTEAFF.

V is TRBV19 and J is TRBJ2-3; 7 bases fit TRBD2. The ends lost 8 bases at V and 2 bases at J; junction bases unmatched: 13. The CDR3 spans 16 residues. The germline V gene has CDR1 LNHDA and CDR2 SQIVND (reference sequence). The DNA for the CDR3 is TGTGCCAGTCACCAGGTAGGGGACTATGACACAGATACGCAGTATTTT. Translated: CASHQVGDYDTDTQYF.

This clone was observed a single time. The chain couples TRBV5-1 to TRBJ2-5; no firm D call. Trimming left V 5 bases short and J 0 bases short, with 2 bases between. In germline, CDR1 is SGHRS, CDR2 YFSETQ. The CDR3 consists of 11 residues. CDR3 coding DNA: TGCGCCAGCAGGGACCAAGAGACCCAGTACTTC. As protein: CASRDQETQYF.

The J gene is TRBJ2-3, the V gene TRBV9, with D perhaps matching TRBD1 (6 bases). The V and J ends lost 3 bases and 0 bases respectively, with 17 bases between them. CDR3 size: 17 residues. CDR1 SGDLS and CDR2 YYNGEE come from the germline V gene. DNA for the CDR3: TGTGCCAGCAGCGCGGTACCAACAGGGCCTAGCACAGATACGCAGTATTTT. Its protein product is CASSAVPTGPSTDTQYF. The entire variable domain, with the rest obtained from reference TRBV9 and TRBJ2-3, is as follows: DSGVTQTPKHLITATGQRVTLRCSPRSGDLSVYWYQQSLDQGLQFLIQYYNGEERAKGNILERFSAQQFPDLHSELNLSSLELGDSALYFCASSAVPTGPSTDTQYFGPGTRLTVL.

The chain couples TRBV6-1 to TRBJ1-2; 9 nucleotides agree with TRBD1. The CDR3 is made up of 12 amino acids. Germline CDR1 and CDR2: MNHNS and SASEGT. The V and J ends lost 8 bases and 4 bases, in that order; junction bases with no gene match: 2. CDR3 bases: TGTGCCAGCTTGGGACAGGGCTATGGCTACACCTTC. It codes for CASLGQGYGYTF.

As for this clone: The sample contains more than one DNA sequence encoding this CDR3. The V gene is TRBV15, the J gene TRBJ2-1; D not certain. Germline assignment: CDR1 LNHNV and CDR2 YYDKDF (reference sequence). The CDR3 is 14 amino acids. Between the trimmed V and J ends, which lost 0 bases and 3 bases, there was a span of 6 bases. DNA for the CDR3: TGTGCCACCAGCAGAGATCTGGACTACAATGAGCAGTTCTTC. The encoded protein is CATSRDLDYNEQFF.